This T cell receptor beta chain was recorded in a study of shared clonotypes between healthy human individuals. Study conclusions and caveats: A handful of donors had roughly 5% of their naive CD4 clonotypes in common.

Germline CDR1 reads SGDLS; CDR2 reads YYNGEE. Trimming at V came to 0 bases and at J to 4 bases, leaving 12 bases not matched to a gene. The length of the CDR3 is 18 residues. As to this clone: Its antigen is not known.

This table comes from immunoSEQ multiplex PCR, and its TCRdb copy is limited to in-frame clones, with some not included. The sample has approximately 1.1 million clones; 75% to 80% are singletons. The receptor was isolated from a man younger than 30 in good health. Some clones in this sample may be carry-over from other donors' samples. V usage is TRBV9 and J usage is TRBJ2-7; 11 bases fit TRBD2. The specimen was memory CD4+ T cells from PBMCs. Noted subset: CD45RA-negative fraction. DNA of the CDR3: TGTGCCAGCAGCGTAGGGGTGACTAGCGGGGATCATATTTACGAGCAGTACTTC. Its protein is CASSVGVTSGDHIYEQYF.